This T cell receptor (beta chain) was identified during a study of identical twins. The CDR3 extends over 13 amino acids. V was trimmed by 8 bases and J by 0 bases, leaving 11 bases between them. Via MiXCR, TCRdb re-called the 5' RACE reads, giving one row per CDR3 protein. This sample has over 600,000 distinct CDR3 sequences, with 21% found just once. This sample also belongs to another study, concerning T cells expressing NK-cell markers. That paper states: TCR beta repertoires came from sorted CD3+CD56+NKG2C+, CD3+CD56+NKG2C- and CD3+CD56-NKG2C+ T cells.

The source is a woman aged 18-35 years in good health. The sample taken for sequencing was PBMCs. The chain employs TRBV12-3 or TRBV12-4 and TRBJ2-7; D may be TRBD1 or TRBD2 (5 bases each). The CDR3 nucleotides read TGTGCCAGCCAAAAGGGGAGCTCCTACGAGCAGTACTTC. Its translation: CASQKGSSYEQYF.